The 28 T cell receptor beta chains in this list originate from one sample, sequenced in a study of long-term antiretroviral therapy in people with HIV. The immunoSEQ assay was v3.0, run at survey level. Sequenced by immunoSEQ multiplex PCR; TCRdb stores in-frame clones only, minus some. The sample lists some 14,000 clones, roughly four fifths seen once, with around 20% in the top ten. The input for sequencing was unsorted PBMCs, taken just before starting antiretroviral therapy. The receptors originated from a man in his forties or fifties with HIV.

This chain links TRBV6-5 with TRBJ1-2; 12 positions match TRBD1. The junction had 6 bases not matched to a gene; V was cut back by 0 bases and J by 7 bases. Germline CDR1 and CDR2: MNHEY and SVGAGI. This CDR3 has 16 amino acids. For the CDR3, the DNA is TGTGCCAGCAGTTACTCGGGGGGACAGGGGGCCTCTGGCTACACCTTC. Translating it yields CASSYSGGQGASGYTF.

This chain connects TRBV5-1 to TRBJ1-4; D is unresolved. In germline, CDR1 is SGHRS, CDR2 YFSETQ. CDR3 size: 14 residues. V was shortened by 4 bases and J by 5 bases, with 12 bases between the two germline ends. The CDR3 reads CASSLTLTNEKLFF. CDR3 bases: TGCGCCAGCAGCCTGACACTCACGAATGAAAAACTGTTTTTT.

The chain has TRBV5-1 and TRBJ1-2, with TRBD1 matching over 9 bases. CDR1 and CDR2 (germline): SGHRS, YFSETQ. The junction had 4 bases not matched to a gene; V was cut back by 5 bases and J by 2 bases. The CDR3 spans 14 residues. CDR3 nucleotides: TGCGCCAGCAGTCCCGGGACAGGGAACTATGGCTACACCTTC. Its protein is CASSPGTGNYGYTF.

This chain links TRBV4-1 with TRBJ2-7; TRBD1 matches at 9 bases. V shed 2 bases, J shed 2 bases, and the junction held 4 bases outside the gene matches. This CDR3 is 15 amino acids long. Germline V lookup: CDR1 MGHRA, CDR2 YSYEKL. The CDR3 spells CASSQSDRGPYEQYF. CDR3 nucleotides: TGCGCCAGCAGCCAATCGGACAGGGGCCCCTACGAGCAGTACTTC.

V is TRBV13 and J is TRBJ1-4, with D possibly TRBD1 on 6 matching bases. Germline V gene sequence: CDR1 PRHDT, CDR2 FYEKMQ (reference sequence). CDR3 length: 15 amino acids. V lost 5 bases to trimming and J lost 1 base, with 11 bases between them. Here the CDR3 reads CASSVYRETNEKLFF. For the CDR3, the DNA is TGTGCCAGCAGCGTCTACAGGGAAACTAATGAAAAACTGTTTTTT.

V gene TRBV5-1 combines with J gene TRBJ1-2; D is perhaps TRBD1 (5 bases). The germline V and J ends were trimmed by 0 bases and 2 bases, with 14 bases remaining between them. CDR3 size: 16 residues. Germline CDR1 and CDR2: SGHRS and YFSETQ. CDR3 in DNA: TGCGCCAGCAGCTTGGCCGCGGACAATATAAACTATGGCTACACCTTC. Its protein is CASSLAADNINYGYTF.

The V gene is TRBV18, the J gene TRBJ1-2; tentative D call: TRBD1 (6 bases). Germline CDR1 reads KGHSH; CDR2 reads LQKENI. There are 19 residues in the CDR3. The ends were cut back, 0 bases at V and 6 bases at J, with 26 bases in the middle. Written as DNA, the CDR3 is TGTGCCAGCTCACCACCGGGATTTCAGGGGCCAACGGGTACGGATGGCTACACCTTC. Its protein product is CASSPPGFQGPTGTDGYTF.

This chain connects TRBV27 to TRBJ1-2; D unresolved. This CDR3 is built from 13 residues. Trimming cost V 8 bases and J 1 base, with 11 bases left between them. The germline V gene has CDR1 MNHEY and CDR2 SMNVEV (reference sequence). This chain's CDR3 is CASGRGGNYGYTF. The DNA of the CDR3 is TGTGCCAGCGGAAGAGGCGGTAACTATGGCTACACCTTC.

The chain employs TRBV19 and TRBJ2-3, with TRBD2 identical over 8 bases. The CDR3 loop spans 16 amino acids. The V and J ends lost 5 bases and 3 bases, in that order; junction bases with no gene match: 10. Per germline, CDR1 LNHDA and CDR2 SQIVND (reference sequence). The CDR3, as DNA: TGTGCCAGTAGTCCACACGGGGGGGTAGGGACAGATACGCAGTATTTT. Protein sequence: CASSPHGGVGTDTQYF.

The CDR3 is CAWSVTPLTGELFF. CDR3 DNA: TGTGCCTGGAGTGTGACCCCCCTCACCGGGGAGCTGTTTTTT. V is TRBV30 and J is TRBJ2-2; D remains unclear. CDR1 GTSNPN and CDR2 SVGIG come from the germline V gene (reference sequence). This CDR3 contains 14 residues. Trimming removed 0 bases from V and 4 bases from J, with 9 bases in between.

This chain joins TRBV7-8 and TRBJ1-1; a weak D match, TRBD1 (6 bases). With 1 base removed from V and 3 bases from J, the gap between germline ends came to 12 bases. Germline V gene sequence: CDR1 SGHVS, CDR2 FQNEAQ. The CDR3 has 15 amino acids. The CDR3 protein is CASSLVTGSYTEAFF. CDR3 DNA sequence: TGTGCCAGCAGCTTAGTTACAGGGTCGTACACTGAAGCTTTCTTT. Drawing the rest from reference TRBV7-8 and TRBJ1-1, the complete variable domain is GAGVSQSPRYKVAKRGQDVALRCDPISGHVSLFWYQQALGQGPEFLTYFQNEAQLDKSGLPSDRFFAERPEGSVSTLKIQRTQQEDSAVYLCASSLVTGSYTEAFFGQGTRLTVV.

The rearrangement uses TRBV5-6 and TRBJ2-3, with unresolved D. CDR3 length: 14 residues. V lost 0 bases and J 1 base, leaving 6 bases between the germline ends. The germline V gene encodes CDR1 SGHDT and CDR2 YYEEEE. CDR3 in DNA: TGTGCCAGCAGCTTGGAGGTTGGCACAGATACGCAGTATTTT. It specifies CASSLEVGTDTQYF.

This clone was detected once. This chain uses TRBV7-9 with TRBJ1-2; TRBD1 is a possible D gene (6 bases). Germline V gene sequence: CDR1 SEHNR, CDR2 FQNEAQ (reference sequence). V lost 5 bases and J lost 10, with 14 bases in between. This CDR3 is 12 amino acids long. The DNA for the CDR3 is TGTGCCAGCAGCCTACCGGACAGATTCTACACCTTC. Translated: CASSLPDRFYTF.

The chain combines TRBV27 with TRBJ2-1, with D tentatively TRBD1 (5 bases). Germline V gene sequence: CDR1 MNHEY, CDR2 SMNVEV (reference sequence). This CDR3 has 13 residues. The V gene lost 4 bases and the J gene lost 4 bases, with 8 bases spanning the gap. CDR3 residues: CASSSTEYNEQFF. For the CDR3, the DNA is TGTGCCAGCAGTTCGACAGAGTACAATGAGCAGTTCTTC.

This rearrangement joins TRBV25-1 to TRBJ1-1; D gene unclear. V was clipped by 1 base and J by 0 bases, with 9 bases between them. The CDR3 runs to 15 residues. CDR1 is MGHDK and CDR2 is SYGVNS in the germline V gene. This CDR3 reads CASSESGLMNTEAFF. The CDR3 nucleotides are TGTGCCAGCAGTGAATCCGGACTTATGAACACTGAAGCTTTCTTT.

The chain combines TRBV7-6 with TRBJ1-4, with D possibly TRBD1 on 6 matching bases. This CDR3 contains 14 residues. Trimming pared 5 bases from V and 7 bases from J, leaving 14 bases between. In germline, CDR1 is SGHVS, CDR2 FNYEAQ. The CDR3 region is CASSVGGAAEKLFF. DNA of the CDR3: TGTGCCAGCAGCGTTGGGGGGGCGGCTGAAAAACTGTTTTTT.

The chain carries TRBV9 and TRBJ2-1, with 7 bases matching TRBD2. The CDR3 runs 16 residues. Germline V gene data show CDR1 as SGDLS and CDR2 as YYNGEE. With 0 bases clipped from V and 2 bases from J, the junction kept 5 bases outside the gene matches. CDR3 DNA sequence: TGTGCCAGCAGCGTAGACGGCCTAGCGGCCTACAATGAGCAGTTCTTC. It translates to CASSVDGLAAYNEQFF.

Points on this clone: The sample contains more than one DNA sequence encoding this CDR3. V is TRBV4-1 and J is TRBJ2-3; D unclear. Trimming left V 0 bases short and J 6 bases short, with 4 bases between. CDR1 and CDR2 (germline): MGHRA, YSYEKL. The CDR3 covers 12 residues. The DNA of the CDR3 is TGCGCCAGCAGCCAAGACGGGGATACGCAGTATTTT. This gives the protein CASSQDGDTQYF.

V gene TRBV5-1 combines with J gene TRBJ2-3; D is undetermined. The germline gives CDR1 SGHRS, CDR2 YFSETQ. Between the trimmed V and J ends, which lost 5 bases and 0 bases, there was a span of 10 bases. The CDR3 is 14 amino acids. CDR3 residues: CASSTQSSTDTQYF. CDR3 nucleotides: TGCGCCAGCAGTACACAATCTAGCACAGATACGCAGTATTTT.

The sample holds one count of this clone. The rearrangement uses TRBV12-5 and TRBJ2-7; TRBD2 matches at 7 bases. J was trimmed by 2 bases and V by 1 base; bases with no gene match: 8. The germline gives CDR1 LGHNT, CDR2 FRNRAP. The length of the CDR3 is 16 residues. CDR3 coding DNA: TGTGCTAGTGGTTTGGATGGGTCTAGCGGAACCTACGAGCAGTACTTC. This sequence encodes CASGLDGSSGTYEQYF. Looking up the rest from reference TRBV12-5 and TRBJ2-7 gives the full variable domain: DARVTQTPRHKVTEMGQEVTMRCQPILGHNTVFWYRQTMMQGLELLAYFRNRAPLDDSGMPKDRFSAEMPDATLATLKIQPSEPRDSAVYFCASGLDGSSGTYEQYFGPGTRLTVT.

This sequence joins TRBV2 and TRBJ1-2; 7 bases are shared with TRBD1. The CDR3 sequence is 13 residues long. The ends lost 3 bases at V and 6 bases at J; junction bases unmatched: 4. Germline V lookup: CDR1 SNHLY, CDR2 FYNNEI. The CDR3 is CASSEGRGDGYTF. CDR3 sequence (DNA): TGTGCCAGCAGTGAGGGCAGGGGGGATGGCTACACCTTC.

This clone was observed a single time. This chain connects TRBV11-2 to TRBJ2-5; D is undetermined. The CDR3 is made up of 13 amino acids. Between the trimmed V and J ends, which lost 3 bases and 2 bases, there was a span of 7 bases. In germline, CDR1 is SGHAT, CDR2 FQNNGV. The CDR3 loop reads CASSLPAQETQYF. CDR3 DNA: TGTGCCAGCAGCTTGCCAGCGCAAGAGACCCAGTACTTC.

This sequence joins TRBV5-1 and TRBJ1-2; D not resolved. V lost 4 bases and J 0 bases, leaving 13 bases between the germline ends. The CDR3 sequence is 15 residues long. Germline V gene sequence: CDR1 SGHRS, CDR2 YFSETQ. CDR3 sequence reads: CASSAGISTNYGYTF. The CDR3 DNA sequence: TGCGCCAGCAGCGCAGGAATCTCCACTAACTATGGCTACACCTTC.

The chain uses TRBV5-1 and TRBJ2-7, with a possible D match to TRBD1 (6 bases). The V end lost 0 bases, the J end lost 5 bases, and 12 bases lay between the germline ends. There are 14 residues in the CDR3. CDR1 SGHRS and CDR2 YFSETQ come from the germline V gene. CDR3 in DNA: TGCGCCAGCAGCTTGGTGGCAGGGGTCAACGAGCAGTACTTC. It specifies CASSLVAGVNEQYF.

This clone was observed once. The chain combines TRBV9 with TRBJ1-6; 7 bases fit TRBD1. This CDR3 comprises 15 residues. Germline CDR1 is SGDLS and CDR2 is YYNGEE. Unmatched junction bases numbered 4, after V lost 5 bases and J lost 2 bases. In nucleotides, the CDR3 is TGTGCCAGCAGTACAGGGGCCCCCTATAATTCACCCCTCCACTTT. This translates into CASSTGAPYNSPLHF.

The chain combines TRBV29-1 with TRBJ2-7; the D gene is possibly TRBD2 (5 bases). CDR1 and CDR2 (germline): SQVTM, ANQGSEA. Trimming removed 1 base at V and 0 bases at J, with 7 bases between. CDR3 length: 13 amino acids. The CDR3 nucleotides are TGCAGCGTTGAAGGGACTGTCTCCTACGAGCAGTACTTC. It yields the protein CSVEGTVSYEQYF.

The chain recombines TRBV5-6 with TRBJ1-2; D is unclear. The CDR3 covers 11 residues. With 3 bases removed from V and 5 bases from J, the gap between germline ends came to 5 bases. Germline V gene data show CDR1 as SGHDT and CDR2 as YYEEEE. CDR3 amino acids: CASSYGYGYTF. The CDR3 coding sequence is TGTGCCAGCAGCTACGGATATGGCTACACCTTC. The variable domain in full, completed from reference TRBV5-6 and TRBJ1-2, reads DAGVTQSPTHLIKTRGQQVTLRCSPKSGHDTVSWYQQALGQGPQFIFQYYEEEERQRGNFPDRFSGHQFPNYSSELNVNALLLGDSALYLCASSYGYGYTFGSGTRLTVV.

The chain recombines TRBV5-1 with TRBJ1-1, with a possible D match to TRBD1 (5 bases). Trimming pared 0 bases from V and 1 base from J, leaving 13 bases between. Per the germline V gene, CDR1 is SGHRS and CDR2 is YFSETQ. The CDR3 consists of 16 residues. CDR3 loop: CASSLAGTGRNTEAFF. As DNA, the CDR3 is TGCGCCAGCAGCTTGGCCGGCACAGGTCGGAACACTGAAGCTTTCTTT.